This T cell receptor beta chain was observed in a study of molecular identifiers for immune sequencing clone quantification. Study-level background: Replicate runs used RNA from around 20,000 or 100,000 naive CD8 cells, which was split five ways into aliquots, and four of those aliquots were then sequenced. Whole-study findings and limits: In cases of identical TCR molecules sharing a barcode, highly expanded clone sizes could be underestimated. Clones with over 20 RNA copies captured over 97% of effector molecules but under 1% of naive ones.

Trimming removed 3 bases from V and 3 bases from J, with 9 bases in between. The CDR3 consists of 14 residues. Germline CDR1 is LGHNA and CDR2 is YNFKEQ. TCRdb re-derived calls from the PCR reads in MiXCR, one entry per CDR3 protein. The table has approximately 550,000 distinct CDR3 sequences, 20% to 25% seen once. This clonotype was observed at least ten times. Its antigen is not known. Sequencing input: naive CD8+ T cells from blood, with Jurkat cell RNA spiked in. The subset here: FACS-sorted CD8+CD4-CCR7+CD45RA+ naive T cells. The origin of this receptor is a human donor in good health. Some libraries in this study had Jurkat cell RNA spiked in. V gene TRBV4-2 combines with J gene TRBJ2-1; unclear D gene. The CDR3 region has the DNA TGTGCCAGCAGCCAGCCCGGAGACTACAATGAGCAGTTCTTC. Protein product: CASSQPGDYNEQFF.